Following are 32 T cell receptor beta chains from one sample sequenced in a study of OX40 agonist ivuxolimab in advanced cancers. The protocol was immunoSEQ multiplex PCR, while the TCRdb copy is restricted to in-frame clones and leaves out a portion. This table has under 90,000 clones, approximately 87% appearing once. The sequencing used CD4+ or CD8+ T cells sorted from blood, collected in a trial of the OX40 agonist ivuxolimab. These receptors were obtained from an adult with an advanced solid tumor such as melanoma, head and neck, liver or kidney cancer.

The chain links TRBV6-5 to TRBJ1-2; D gene unclear. Germline CDR1 is MNHEY and CDR2 is SVGAGI. This CDR3 spans 12 amino acids. V was pared by 5 bases and J by 4 bases, with 8 bases between. In DNA, the CDR3 is TGTGCCAGCAGTGAGAGCCTCTATGGCTACACCTTC. Its protein is CASSESLYGYTF.

This clone was picked up one time. V gene TRBV5-1 combines with J gene TRBJ2-7; TRBD1 agrees at 11 bases. Germline lookup yields CDR1 SGHRS and CDR2 YFSETQ. This CDR3 spans 15 amino acids. After removal of 2 bases from V and 6 bases from J, the junction contained 7 bases not matched to a gene. The CDR3 loop reads CASSFNRGTGGEQYF. The CDR3 nucleotides are TGCGCCAGCAGCTTTAATCGCGGGACAGGGGGCGAGCAGTACTTC. Based on the CDR3 plus reference TRBV5-1 and TRBJ2-7, the full variable domain is KAGVTQTPRYLIKTRGQQVTLSCSPISGHRSVSWYQQTPGQGLQFLFEYFSETQRNKGNFPGRFSGRQFSNSRSEMNVSTLELGDSALYLCASSFNRGTGGEQYFGPGTRLTVT.

The V gene is TRBV30, the J gene TRBJ2-2, with a weak D call TRBD2 (6 bases). Trimming pared 1 base from V and 7 bases from J, leaving 13 bases between. The CDR3 is 14 amino acids. CDR1 and CDR2 from the germline V gene are GTSNPN and SVGIG (reference sequence). The CDR3 sequence is CAWSGREWGGELFF. The CDR3 DNA sequence: TGTGCCTGGAGTGGACGGGAGTGGGGCGGGGAGCTGTTTTTT. Using reference TRBV30 and TRBJ2-2 for the parts outside the CDR3, the full variable domain is SQTIHQWPATLVQPVGSPLSLECTVEGTSNPNLYWYRQAAGRGLQLLFYSVGIGQISSEVPQNLSASRPQDRQFILSSKKLLLSDSGFYLCAWSGREWGGELFFGEGSRLTVL.

The rearrangement links TRBV27 to TRBJ2-7; a weak D match, TRBD1 (5 bases). V dropped 5 bases and J dropped 0 bases, with 17 bases sitting between them. CDR1 is MNHEY, CDR2 SMNVEV, per germline (reference sequence). The length of the CDR3 is 16 residues. Written as DNA, the CDR3 is TGTGCCAGCAGTCCGCCCTGGGGCACTACCTCCTACGAGCAGTACTTC. Translating gives CASSPPWGTTSYEQYF.

The CDR3 sequence: CASSQQTDSYEQYF. DNA for the CDR3: TGCGCCAGCAGCCAGCAGACGGATTCCTACGAGCAGTACTTC. The chain recombines TRBV4-3 with TRBJ2-7; D is uncertain. Trimming shortened V by 3 bases and J by 1 base, and 10 bases separated the two germline ends. Germline CDR1 and CDR2: LGHNA and YSLEER. This CDR3 has 14 residues.

This clone has more than one count but fewer than ten. CDR3 region: CASSFPTSGRSSYNEQFF. CDR3 DNA sequence: TGTGCCAGCAGTTTCCCCACTAGCGGGAGGAGCTCCTACAATGAGCAGTTCTTC. The chain couples TRBV27 to TRBJ2-1; 12 nucleotides match TRBD2. This CDR3 comprises 18 residues. Germline trimming cut 3 bases from V and 0 bases from J; bases unmatched to any gene: 6. CDR1 MNHEY and CDR2 SMNVEV come from the germline V gene (reference sequence).

The chain links TRBV11-3 to TRBJ2-1; either TRBD1 or TRBD2 may fit D (5 bases each). Germline V gene sequence: CDR1 SGHNT, CDR2 YENEEA. The CDR3 covers 14 residues. Trimming pared 2 bases from V and 6 bases from J, leaving 11 bases between. The CDR3 DNA follows: TGTGCCAGCAGCTTAAGATCAGGGAGCAATGAGCAGTTCTTC. Amino acids: CASSLRSGSNEQFF.

Regarding this clone: Other DNA sequences from this sample encode an identical CDR3 as well. The chain joins TRBV4-3 to TRBJ2-3; 7 bases align to TRBD1. V trimming: 3 bases; J trimming: 4 bases; junction bases outside the gene matches: 4. The CDR3 spans 14 residues. The germline CDR1 and CDR2 sequences are LGHNA and YSLEER. The CDR3 DNA sequence: TGCGCCAGCAGCCAGAACACAGGGGCAGATACGCAGTATTTT. The encoded protein is CASSQNTGADTQYF.

This chain links TRBV18 with TRBJ2-7, with 8 bases fitting TRBD1. Germline V gene data show CDR1 as KGHSH and CDR2 as LQKENI. The CDR3 extends over 14 amino acids. Trimming at V came to 4 bases and at J to 6 bases, leaving 8 bases not matched to a gene. DNA of the CDR3: TGTGCCAGCTCACAGGACAGGGTCGTTGGCGAGCAGTACTTC. It translates to CASSQDRVVGEQYF.

The chain combines TRBV5-1 with TRBJ1-4; tentative D call: TRBD1 (6 bases). Germline V CDR1 and CDR2: SGHRS, YFSETQ. Trimming stripped 5 bases from V and 6 bases from J, with 23 bases between. CDR3 length: 17 residues. CDR3 nucleotides: TGCGCCAGCAGGGGAGCAGGGGCTGGAGGCACGGATGAAAAACTGTTTTTT. It codes for CASRGAGAGGTDEKLFF.

The J gene is TRBJ1-3, the V gene TRBV30; D is perhaps TRBD1 (6 bases). Germline CDR1 and CDR2: GTSNPN and SVGIG (reference sequence). The CDR3 contains 15 residues. Trimming took 0 bases from V and 2 from J, leaving 11 bases between them. The CDR3: CAWSVGGGPGNTIYF. The CDR3 DNA reads TGTGCCTGGAGTGTAGGGGGGGGCCCTGGAAACACCATATATTTT. Using reference TRBV30 and TRBJ1-3 for the parts outside the CDR3, the full variable domain is SQTIHQWPATLVQPVGSPLSLECTVEGTSNPNLYWYRQAAGRGLQLLFYSVGIGQISSEVPQNLSASRPQDRQFILSSKKLLLSDSGFYLCAWSVGGGPGNTIYFGEGSWLTVV.

The J gene is TRBJ1-5, the V gene TRBV29-1, with TRBD1 matching 10 bases. CDR3 length: 14 residues. Germline trimming cut 1 base from V and 8 bases from J; bases unmatched to any gene: 5. CDR1 is SQVTM, CDR2 ANQGSEA, per germline. The CDR3 sequence: CSVEGTGGLEPQHF. The DNA for the CDR3 is TGCAGCGTTGAAGGGACAGGGGGATTGGAGCCCCAGCATTTT. The full variable domain, completed using reference TRBV29-1 and TRBJ1-5, is SAVISQKPSRDICQRGTSLTIQCQVDSQVTMMFWYRQQPGQSLTLIATANQGSEATYESGFVIDKFPISRPNLTFSTLTVSNMSPEDSSIYLCSVEGTGGLEPQHFGDGTRLSIL.

The V gene is TRBV5-4, the J gene TRBJ2-3; possibly TRBD2 for D (5 bases). The ends were cut back, 3 bases at V and 2 bases at J, with 13 bases in the middle. Germline V gene sequence: CDR1 SGHNT, CDR2 YYREEE (reference sequence). This CDR3 is built from 15 residues. The CDR3 nucleotides are TGTGCCAGCAGCTCGGGAAGACGTGTCACAGATACGCAGTATTTT. It specifies CASSSGRRVTDTQYF.

This chain joins TRBV4-3 and TRBJ2-2, with 8 bases fitting TRBD2. Trimming at V came to 0 bases and at J to 5 bases, leaving 5 bases not matched to a gene. This CDR3 contains 16 residues. The germline V gene encodes CDR1 LGHNA and CDR2 YSLEER. CDR3 DNA: TGCGCCAGCAGCCAAGATCCGGCGGGAGGAACCGGGGAGCTGTTTTTT. The encoded protein is CASSQDPAGGTGELFF.

This rearrangement joins TRBV7-2 to TRBJ2-3; 8 bases are shared with TRBD2. This CDR3 spans 15 amino acids. The germline V gene has CDR1 SGHTA and CDR2 FQGNSA. The ends lost 5 bases at V and 5 bases at J; junction bases unmatched: 9. The CDR3 loop is CASSPPRSGGDTQYF. In DNA, the CDR3 is TGTGCCAGCAGCCCCCCGAGGAGCGGGGGAGATACGCAGTATTTT.

V usage is TRBV27 and J usage is TRBJ2-7, with 7 nucleotides matching TRBD2. The CDR3 has 11 residues. Germline CDR1 reads MNHEY; CDR2 reads SMNVEV (reference sequence). Losses at the gene ends were 8 bases for V and 4 bases for J; bases not matched to a gene: 2. For the CDR3, the DNA is TGTGCCAGCCATAGCGGGTACGAGCAGTACTTC. Protein sequence: CASHSGYEQYF.

This rearrangement joins TRBV2 to TRBJ2-2; D is uncertain. CDR1 and CDR2 (germline): SNHLY, FYNNEI. The CDR3 consists of 13 residues. Trimming shortened V by 4 bases and J by 5 bases, and 8 bases separated the two germline ends. The chain's CDR3 is CASSVMVTGELFF. CDR3 DNA sequence: TGTGCCAGCAGTGTGATGGTAACCGGGGAGCTGTTTTTT.

V usage is TRBV7-8 and J usage is TRBJ1-4, with D tentatively TRBD1 (6 bases). Germline V gene lookup returns CDR1 SGHVS and CDR2 FQNEAQ. V was shortened by 1 base and J by 10 bases, with 16 bases between the two germline ends. The CDR3 is made up of 15 amino acids. CDR3 DNA sequence: TGTGCCAGCAGCTTAGATAGGGGGGCAGGAGGAAAACTGTTTTTT. Protein: CASSLDRGAGGKLFF.

The rearrangement joins TRBV28 to TRBJ1-1, with D perhaps TRBD1 (5 bases). Per germline, CDR1 MDHEN and CDR2 SYDVKM. V lost 8 bases, J lost 0 bases, and 10 bases lay in between. The CDR3 runs 13 residues. Here the CDR3 reads CASPGPMNTEAFF. In nucleotides, the CDR3 is TGTGCCAGCCCGGGACCGATGAACACTGAAGCTTTCTTT.

The rearrangement uses TRBV27 and TRBJ2-1; no definite D call. This CDR3 has 17 residues. V shed 1 base and J shed 7 bases, with 20 bases lying between them. Germline CDR1 reads MNHEY; CDR2 reads SMNVEV (reference sequence). CDR3 in amino acids: CASSLLGSSIGLNEQFF. For the CDR3, the DNA is TGTGCCAGCAGTTTATTGGGTAGCTCTATTGGATTGAATGAGCAGTTCTTC.

The rearrangement links TRBV7-2 to TRBJ2-3; unclear D gene. V lost 0 bases to trimming and J lost 6 bases, with 4 bases between them. The CDR3 runs to 12 residues. The germline CDR1 and CDR2 sequences are SGHTA and FQGNSA. CDR3 bases: TGTGCCAGCAGCTTAGCATTGGATACGCAGTATTTT. Translation gives CASSLALDTQYF.

This clone occurred a few times. The chain uses TRBV5-6 and TRBJ1-5; D ambiguous. The V end lost 4 bases, the J end lost 4 bases, and 9 bases lay between the germline ends. The CDR3 has 13 residues. The germline CDR1 and CDR2 sequences are SGHDT and YYEEEE. The CDR3 loop is CASSKGRNQPQHF. CDR3 DNA: TGTGCCAGCAGCAAAGGTAGAAATCAGCCCCAGCATTTT.

The V call is TRBV29-1, the J call TRBJ2-7, with 7 bases matching TRBD1. This CDR3 is 11 amino acids long. CDR1 SQVTM and CDR2 ANQGSEA come from the germline V gene. With V trimmed by 3 bases and J by 9 bases, 5 bases remained unmatched. The CDR3 nucleotides read TGCAGCGTTGAGAGGGGGCAAGGGCAGTACTTC. It encodes CSVERGQGQYF.

This chain connects TRBV7-2 to TRBJ1-1, with D unclear. Trimming took 0 bases from V and 0 from J, leaving 8 bases between them. The CDR3 is made up of 15 amino acids. Germline loops: CDR1 SGHTA, CDR2 FQGNSA. This CDR3 reads CASSLAQSMNTEAFF. The CDR3 nucleotides read TGTGCCAGCAGCTTAGCACAGAGCATGAACACTGAAGCTTTCTTT.

The chain joins TRBV27 to TRBJ1-5; TRBD1 is a possible D gene (6 bases). Germline CDR1 reads MNHEY; CDR2 reads SMNVEV (reference sequence). This CDR3 has 15 amino acids. The V end lost 5 bases, the J end lost 6 bases, and 17 bases lay between the germline ends. The CDR3 region is CASSLSSRGSQPQHF. The CDR3 nucleotides read TGTGCCAGCAGTCTCTCCTCCAGGGGTAGTCAGCCCCAGCATTTT.

This clone has only a few counts. The chain uses TRBV18 and TRBJ1-5; the D gene is possibly TRBD1 (5 bases). The V gene's germline CDR1 is KGHSH and CDR2 LQKENI. The V and J ends lost 2 bases and 3 bases respectively, with 11 bases between them. CDR3 length equals 15 residues. The CDR3 DNA reads as TGTGCCAGCTCACCAGGGGCAGTTCTCAATCAGCCCCAGCATTTT. It translates to CASSPGAVLNQPQHF. Drawing the rest from reference TRBV18 and TRBJ1-5, the complete variable domain is NAGVMQNPRHLVRRRGQEARLRCSPMKGHSHVYWYRQLPEEGLKFMVYLQKENIIDESGMPKERFSAEFPKEGPSILRIQQVVRGDSAAYFCASSPGAVLNQPQHFGDGTRLSIL.

This chain connects TRBV27 to TRBJ2-3; D is uncertain. The V gene lost 8 bases and the J gene lost 6 bases, with 21 bases spanning the gap. The CDR3 sequence is 15 residues long. Germline CDR1 is MNHEY and CDR2 is SMNVEV (reference sequence). The CDR3 region has the DNA TGTGCCAGCCGAAATGACCCGCTAATTGGTGATACGCAGTATTTT. Translating it yields CASRNDPLIGDTQYF.

V is TRBV5-1 and J is TRBJ1-1; 7 positions match TRBD1. The V gene end was trimmed by 0 bases and the J gene end by 3 bases; junction bases not matched to a gene: 5. Germline assignment: CDR1 SGHRS and CDR2 YFSETQ. The CDR3 consists of 15 residues. The CDR3 bases are TGCGCCAGCAGCTTGGATGGCAGGGGGGACACTGAAGCTTTCTTT. It encodes CASSLDGRGDTEAFF.

This chain joins TRBV11-3 and TRBJ2-1; D gene ambiguous. The germline gives CDR1 SGHNT, CDR2 YENEEA. The ends were cut back, 1 base at V and 6 bases at J, with 7 bases in the middle. There are 13 residues in the CDR3. CDR3 residues: CASSLGTTNEQFF. In DNA, the CDR3 is TGTGCCAGCAGCTTAGGGACCACCAATGAGCAGTTCTTC.

The chain combines TRBV28 with TRBJ1-2; tentative D call: TRBD1 (6 bases). The CDR3 spans 13 residues. Germline loops: CDR1 MDHEN, CDR2 SYDVKM. V lost 5 bases to trimming and J lost 3 bases, with 10 bases between them. CDR3 amino acids: CASSGGHYYGYTF. The CDR3 DNA sequence: TGTGCCAGCAGTGGGGGACACTACTATGGCTACACCTTC.

The genes are TRBV27 and TRBJ2-4; D possibly uses TRBD1 or TRBD2 (7 bases each). The CDR3 loop spans 16 amino acids. Trimming removed 5 bases from V and 5 bases from J, with 19 bases in between. CDR1 and CDR2 from the germline V gene are MNHEY and SMNVEV (reference sequence). CDR3 in amino acids: CASSSWEGQGENIQYF. The CDR3 DNA sequence: TGTGCCAGCAGTAGCTGGGAGGGGCAGGGGGAAAACATTCAGTACTTC.

The chain joins TRBV29-1 to TRBJ2-1; tentative D call: TRBD2 (5 bases). This CDR3 is 12 amino acids long. Per germline, CDR1 SQVTM and CDR2 ANQGSEA. CDR3 nucleotides: TGCAGGGCTTCCCCGGGGTACAATGAGCAGTTCTTC. It specifies CRASPGYNEQFF.